This TCR beta chain is from a study of T cell responses to AZD1222 COVID-19 vaccine. Study-wide context: Pooled together were second doses at about 4 or about 12 weeks. Study results and caveats: None of the repertoires were sampled until the peak T cell response had passed.

On this clone itself: Its antigen is as yet unknown.

Clones were sequenced by immunoSEQ multiplex PCR, and TCRdb holds only the in-frame ones, with some missing. The table shows 120,000 or so clones, with approximately 88% occurring only once. The length of the CDR3 is 12 residues. V lost 5 bases to trimming and J lost 6 bases, with 9 bases between them. CDR1 and CDR2 from the germline V gene are LNHDA and SQIVND (reference sequence). Sequenced here: peripheral blood, sampled on day 0 of AZD1222 vaccination. V usage is TRBV19 and J usage is TRBJ2-3; unclear D gene. The receptor was isolated from an adult in good health. CDR3 residues: CASSFDGDTQYF. The CDR3 coding sequence is TGTGCCAGTAGTTTTGACGGCGATACGCAGTATTTT.